This is a list of T cell receptor beta chains from one sample in a study of T cells in Graves' hyperthyroidism and ophthalmopathy. TCRdb re-called the multiplex PCR reads with MiXCR, one entry per CDR3 protein. The data hold hundreds of thousands of distinct CDR3 sequences, with roughly a third observed a single time. Sequences were obtained from blood. These receptors were obtained from a middle-aged woman with Graves' hyperthyroidism. CDR3s include the opening cysteine and the closing phenylalanine or tryptophan. The D gene is left open where the match is weak. The size of a clone is reported for some rows only, either as once, few or many, or as a class for expanded clones.

d_call clone_size j_call cdr3_length v_call cdr3_nt cdr3_aa
- many TRBJ2-2 11 TRBV2 TGTGCCAGCAGTGAAATCGGGGAGCTGTTTTTT CASSEIGELFF
TRBD1 few TRBJ1-2 14 TRBV20-1 TGCGGTGCTAGAGCCTTGGGACAGTCGGCTGGCTACACCTTC CGARALGQSAGYTF
TRBD2 - TRBJ2-2 15 TRBV7-9 TGTGCCAGCAGCCAAGGAAGCGGGGGTGTCGGGGAGCTGTTTTTT CASSQGSGGVGELFF
- - TRBJ1-5 16 TRBV12-3/TRBV12-4 TGTGCCAGCAGTTTAGAGAAAAGTCTGGGCAATCAGCCCCAGCATTTT CASSLEKSLGNQPQHF
- - TRBJ1-1 12 TRBV28 TGTGCCAGCAGTTTACTCCAAACAGTCTCCTTCTTT CASSLLQTVSFF
- few TRBJ1-4 14 TRBV12-5 TGTGCTAGTGGACCCGGGACCCTCAATGAAAAACTGTTTTTT CASGPGTLNEKLFF
TRBD1 few TRBJ1-6 17 TRBV25-1 TGTGCCAGCAGTCCAGACAGGGGGCAGTCCTATAATTCACCCCTCCACTTT CASSPDRGQSYNSPLHF
TRBD1 many TRBJ1-4 14 TRBV7-6 TGTGCCAGCAGCTTTCGACAGGGCCACGAAAAACTGTTTTTT CASSFRQGHEKLFF
TRBD1 many TRBJ2-7 16 TRBV19 TGTGCCAGTAGTGCCCTACCCGGGACAGGGTACAACGAGCAGTACTTC CASSALPGTGYNEQYF
- - TRBJ1-2 15 TRBV20-1 TGCAGTGCTAGAGATTCTTTCTCGCCCGACTATGGCTACACCTTC CSARDSFSPDYGYTF
- - TRBJ1-4 13 TRBV10-2 TGCGCCAGCAGGGGACAAAGTAATGAAAAACTGTTTTTT CASRGQSNEKLFF
TRBD1 - TRBJ2-5 14 TRBV7-7 TGTGCTAGCAGCCTGGGACAGCTCCAAGAGACCCTGTACTTC CASSLGQLQETLYF
TRBD1 - TRBJ1-2 15 TRBV12-5 TGTGCTAGTGGTTTGCCCGGACAGGGTAACTATGGCTACACCTTC CASGLPGQGNYGYTF
- many TRBJ1-1 15 TRBV24-1 TGTGCCACCGGGGGATCGGGGGTAGGAGACACTGAAGCTTTCTTT CATGGSGVGDTEAFF
- many TRBJ2-5 14 TRBV20-1 TGCAGTGCTAGAACTCCGGGGGCAGGGGAGACCCAGTACTTC CSARTPGAGETQYF
- - TRBJ1-1 15 TRBV7-9 - CASSVGWAAGTEALF
- - TRBJ1-1 17 TRBV7-2 TGTGCCAGCAGCTTACGAGGGACGGGGAGTAGGGACACTGAAGCTTTCTTT CASSLRGTGSRDTEAFF
TRBD1 few TRBJ1-1 16 TRBV2 TGTGCCAGCAGTGCTGGACAGGGGCGCATGAACACTGAAGCTTTCTTT CASSAGQGRMNTEAFF
- few TRBJ1-1 14 TRBV9 TGTGCCAGCAGCCCCCTGTCGGGTTACACTGAAGCTTTCTTT CASSPLSGYTEAFF
TRBD1 few TRBJ2-7 18 TRBV7-2 TGTGCCAGCAGCCCGAGAGGGCTGGCACAGGGGTTTTCCTACGAGCAGTACTTC CASSPRGLAQGFSYEQYF
TRBD1 many TRBJ2-7 17 TRBV10-3 TGTGCCATCAGTGACTCCTCTTGGGGGACAGGGGGCTACGAGCAGTACTTC CAISDSSWGTGGYEQYF
TRBD1 - TRBJ2-7 13 TRBV19 TGTGCCAGTGGTTTCGGACAGGGGGACGAGCAGTACTTC CASGFGQGDEQYF
TRBD1 - TRBJ2-7 12 TRBV29-1 TGCAGCACGACAGGGGAATGGTACGAGCAGTACTTC CSTTGEWYEQYF
- few TRBJ2-7 13 TRBV6-5 TGTGCCAGCAGTTACTCATGGTCCCGCGAGCAGTACTTC CASSYSWSREQYF
TRBD2 - TRBJ2-7 14 TRBV6-6 TGTGCCAGCTCTAGCGGGGGGCCAGCCAACGAGCAGTACTTC CASSSGGPANEQYF
TRBD1 - TRBJ2-2 17 TRBV5-1 TGCGCCAGCAGCTTGGATCGGCAGGGGGCAATCACCGGGGAGCTGTTTTTT CASSLDRQGAITGELFF
- once TRBJ1-2 15 TRBV19 TGTGCCAGTAGTACGTCAGGGTTGGAGATCTATGGCTACACCTTC CASSTSGLEIYGYTF
TRBD1 once TRBJ1-4 17 TRBV15 TGTGCCACCAGCAGGGATAAGGACAGGGTCGGACATGAAAAACTGTTTTTT CATSRDKDRVGHEKLFF
TRBD1 - TRBJ2-5 14 TRBV19 TGTGCCAGTAGTAAAGGACAGGTCGAAGAGACCCAGTACTTC CASSKGQVEETQYF
TRBD1 many TRBJ2-5 13 TRBV29-1 TGCAGCGTTGACAGGGGGCAGCTGGAGACCCAGTACTTC CSVDRGQLETQYF
TRBD1 - TRBJ1-1 20 TRBV11-2 TGTGCCAGCAGCTTAGAAAGGGTGGTAAGGACAGGGGGCGCCGGCACTGAAGCTTTCTTT CASSLERVVRTGGAGTEAFF
TRBD1 many TRBJ1-2 15 TRBV12-3/TRBV12-4 TGTGCCAGCAGTCCCTCAAACAGGGGTCCCTATGGCTACACCTTC CASSPSNRGPYGYTF
- many TRBJ2-5 15 TRBV7-9 TGTGCCAGCAGCTTAGCGGGAGGCCCCTCCGAGACCCAGTACTTC CASSLAGGPSETQYF
- many TRBJ1-3 14 TRBV14 TGTGCCAGCAGCCGAACAGGGCAAGGAAACACCATATATTTT CASSRTGQGNTIYF
- few TRBJ2-7 13 TRBV13 TGTGCCAGCACCCCACCGGGATCTAACGAGCAGTACTTC CASTPPGSNEQYF
- many TRBJ1-3 14 TRBV7-2 TGTGCCAGCAGCTTAGCGCAAGTCCCTAACACCATATATTTT CASSLAQVPNTIYF
TRBD1 few TRBJ2-5 16 TRBV5-5 TGTGCCAGCAGCTTGGCATTTGCCAGGGGGCAAGAGACCCAGTACTTC CASSLAFARGQETQYF
- - TRBJ1-2 16 TRBV19 TGTGCCAGTAGTATAGATCACCGGGACAAAGGACTTGGCTACACCTTC CASSIDHRDKGLGYTF
- many TRBJ2-5 15 TRBV7-8 TGTGCCAGCAGCTTAGGTCGGAGGGTCCAAGAGACCCAGTACTTC CASSLGRRVQETQYF